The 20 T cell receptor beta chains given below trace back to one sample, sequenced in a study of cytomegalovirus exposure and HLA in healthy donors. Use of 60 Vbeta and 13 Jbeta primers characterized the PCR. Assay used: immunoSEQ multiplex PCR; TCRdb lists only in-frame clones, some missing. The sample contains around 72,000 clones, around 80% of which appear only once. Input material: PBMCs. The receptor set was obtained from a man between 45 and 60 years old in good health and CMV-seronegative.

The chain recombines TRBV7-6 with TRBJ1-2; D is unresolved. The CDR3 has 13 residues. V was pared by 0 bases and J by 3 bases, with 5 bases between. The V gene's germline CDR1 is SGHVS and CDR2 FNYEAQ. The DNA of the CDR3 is TGTGCCAGCAGCTTAGCCGGGGACTATGGCTACACCTTC. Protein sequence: CASSLAGDYGYTF.

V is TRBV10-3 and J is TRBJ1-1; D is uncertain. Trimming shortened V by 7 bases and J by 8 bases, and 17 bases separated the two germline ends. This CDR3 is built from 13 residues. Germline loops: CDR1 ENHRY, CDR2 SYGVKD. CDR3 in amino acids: CAITKELGQEAFF. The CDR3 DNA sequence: TGTGCCATCACCAAGGAATTGGGCCAAGAAGCTTTCTTT.

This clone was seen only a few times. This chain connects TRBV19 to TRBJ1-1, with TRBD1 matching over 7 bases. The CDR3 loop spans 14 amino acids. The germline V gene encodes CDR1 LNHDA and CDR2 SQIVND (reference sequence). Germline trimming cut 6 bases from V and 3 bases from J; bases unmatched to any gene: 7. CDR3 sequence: CASSWDSRYTEAFF. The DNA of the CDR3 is TGTGCCAGTAGCTGGGACAGTAGGTACACTGAAGCTTTCTTT.

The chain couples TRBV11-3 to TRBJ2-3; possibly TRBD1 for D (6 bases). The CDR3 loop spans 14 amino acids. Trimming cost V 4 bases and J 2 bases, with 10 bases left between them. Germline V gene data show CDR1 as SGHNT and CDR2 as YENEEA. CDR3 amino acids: CASSSGALTDTQYF. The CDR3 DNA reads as TGTGCCAGCAGCTCAGGGGCCCTCACAGATACGCAGTATTTT.

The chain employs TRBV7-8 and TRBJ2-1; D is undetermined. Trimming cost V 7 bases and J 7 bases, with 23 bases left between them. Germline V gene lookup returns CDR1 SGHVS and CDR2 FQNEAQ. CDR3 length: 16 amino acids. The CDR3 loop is CASTPSFVASRNEQFF. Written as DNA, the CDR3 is TGTGCCAGCACTCCCAGCTTTGTTGCGTCTAGAAATGAGCAGTTCTTC.

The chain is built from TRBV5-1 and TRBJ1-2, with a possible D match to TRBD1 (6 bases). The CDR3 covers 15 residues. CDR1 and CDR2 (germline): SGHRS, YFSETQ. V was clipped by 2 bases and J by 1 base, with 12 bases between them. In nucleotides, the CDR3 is TGCGCCAGCAGCTTAGGACAGTCGGTTAACTATGGCTACACCTTC. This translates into CASSLGQSVNYGYTF. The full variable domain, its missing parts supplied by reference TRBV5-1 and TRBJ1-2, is KAGVTQTPRYLIKTRGQQVTLSCSPISGHRSVSWYQQTPGQGLQFLFEYFSETQRNKGNFPGRFSGRQFSNSRSEMNVSTLELGDSALYLCASSLGQSVNYGYTFGSGTRLTVV.

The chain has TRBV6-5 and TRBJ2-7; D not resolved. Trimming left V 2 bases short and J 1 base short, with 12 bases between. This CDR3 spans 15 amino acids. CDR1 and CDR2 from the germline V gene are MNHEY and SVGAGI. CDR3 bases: TGTGCCAGCAGTTACGGAGTCTACGGGTCCTACGAGCAGTACTTC. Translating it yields CASSYGVYGSYEQYF.

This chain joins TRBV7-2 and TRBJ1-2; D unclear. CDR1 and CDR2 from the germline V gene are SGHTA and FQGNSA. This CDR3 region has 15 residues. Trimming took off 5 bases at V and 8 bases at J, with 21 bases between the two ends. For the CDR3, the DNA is TGTGCCAGCAGCAAAAGAGCCTGGCGGGGTAACGGCTACACCTTC. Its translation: CASSKRAWRGNGYTF.

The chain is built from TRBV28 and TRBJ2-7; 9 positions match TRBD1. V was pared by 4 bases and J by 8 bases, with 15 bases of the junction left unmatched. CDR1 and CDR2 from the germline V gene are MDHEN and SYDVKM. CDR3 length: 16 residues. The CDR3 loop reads CASSSLGGQGLAQQYF. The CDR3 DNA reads TGTGCCAGCAGTTCACTGGGAGGACAGGGGCTCGCTCAGCAGTACTTC. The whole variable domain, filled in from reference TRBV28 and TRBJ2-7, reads DVKVTQSSRYLVKRTGEKVFLECVQDMDHENMFWYRQDPGLGLRLIYFSYDVKMKEKGDIPEGYSVSREKKERFSLILESASTNQTSMYLCASSSLGGQGLAQQYFGPGTRLTVT.

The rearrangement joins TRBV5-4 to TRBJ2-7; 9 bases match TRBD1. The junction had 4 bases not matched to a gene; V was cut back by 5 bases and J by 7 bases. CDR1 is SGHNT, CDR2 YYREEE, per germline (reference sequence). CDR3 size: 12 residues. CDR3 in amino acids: CASSRTGDEQYF. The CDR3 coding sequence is TGTGCCAGCAGTCGGACAGGGGATGAGCAGTACTTC. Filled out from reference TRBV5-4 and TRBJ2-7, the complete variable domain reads ETGVTQSPTHLIKTRGQQVTLRCSSQSGHNTVSWYQQALGQGPQFIFQYYREEENGRGNFPPRFSGLQFPNYSSELNVNALELDDSALYLCASSRTGDEQYFGPGTRLTVT.

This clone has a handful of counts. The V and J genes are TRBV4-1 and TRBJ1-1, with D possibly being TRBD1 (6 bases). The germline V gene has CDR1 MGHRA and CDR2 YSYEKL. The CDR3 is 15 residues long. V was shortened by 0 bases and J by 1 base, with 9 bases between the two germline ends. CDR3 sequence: CASSQEDSPNTEAFF. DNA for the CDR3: TGCGCCAGCAGCCAAGAGGACAGCCCGAACACTGAAGCTTTCTTT.

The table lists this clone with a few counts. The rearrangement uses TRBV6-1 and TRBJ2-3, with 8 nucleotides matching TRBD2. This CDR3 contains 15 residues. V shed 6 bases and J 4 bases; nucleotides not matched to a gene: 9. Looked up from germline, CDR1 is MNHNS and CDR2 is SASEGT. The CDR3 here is CASRTIAGMSDTQYF. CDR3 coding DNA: TGTGCCAGCAGGACCATAGCGGGGATGTCAGATACGCAGTATTTT.

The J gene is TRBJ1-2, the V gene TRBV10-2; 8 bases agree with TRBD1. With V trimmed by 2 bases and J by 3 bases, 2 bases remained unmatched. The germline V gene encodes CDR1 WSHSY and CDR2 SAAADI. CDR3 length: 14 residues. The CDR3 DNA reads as TGCGCCAGCAGTGAGAGCAGGGGGCACTATGGCTACACCTTC. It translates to CASSESRGHYGYTF.

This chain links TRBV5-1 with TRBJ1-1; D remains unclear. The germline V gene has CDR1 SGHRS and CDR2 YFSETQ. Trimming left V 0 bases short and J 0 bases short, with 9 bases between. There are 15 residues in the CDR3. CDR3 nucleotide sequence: TGCGCCAGCAGCTTGGTCGGGGTTATGAACACTGAAGCTTTCTTT. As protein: CASSLVGVMNTEAFF.

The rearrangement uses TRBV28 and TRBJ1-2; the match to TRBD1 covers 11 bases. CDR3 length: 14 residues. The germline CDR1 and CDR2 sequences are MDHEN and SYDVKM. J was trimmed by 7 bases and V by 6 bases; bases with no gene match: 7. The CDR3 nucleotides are TGTGCCAGCAGCTCCGGGACAGGGGGAGGTGGCTACACCTTC. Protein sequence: CASSSGTGGGGYTF.

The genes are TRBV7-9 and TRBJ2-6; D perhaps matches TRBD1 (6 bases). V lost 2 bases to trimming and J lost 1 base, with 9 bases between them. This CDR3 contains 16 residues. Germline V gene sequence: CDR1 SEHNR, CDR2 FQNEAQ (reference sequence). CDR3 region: CASSLNTGSGANVLTF. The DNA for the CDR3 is TGTGCCAGCAGCTTAAACACAGGGTCTGGGGCCAACGTCCTGACTTTC.

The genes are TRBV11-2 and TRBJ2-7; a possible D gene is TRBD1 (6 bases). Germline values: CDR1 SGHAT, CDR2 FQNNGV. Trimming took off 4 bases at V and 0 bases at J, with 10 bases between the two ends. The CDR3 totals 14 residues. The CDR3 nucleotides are TGTGCCAGCAGCTCCTGGACAGTCTCCTACGAGCAGTACTTC. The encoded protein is CASSSWTVSYEQYF.

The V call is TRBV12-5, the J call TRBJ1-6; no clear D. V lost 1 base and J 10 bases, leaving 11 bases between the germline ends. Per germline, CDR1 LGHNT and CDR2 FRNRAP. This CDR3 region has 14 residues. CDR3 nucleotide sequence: TGTGCTAGTGGTTTGGGGGCAGGATGGTCACCCCTCCACTTT. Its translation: CASGLGAGWSPLHF.

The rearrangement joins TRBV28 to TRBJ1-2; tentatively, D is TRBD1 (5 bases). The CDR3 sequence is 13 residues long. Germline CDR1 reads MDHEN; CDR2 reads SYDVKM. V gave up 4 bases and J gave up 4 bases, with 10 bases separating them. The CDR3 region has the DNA TGTGCCAGCAGTTCCCTGGACACCTATGGCTACACCTTC. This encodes CASSSLDTYGYTF.

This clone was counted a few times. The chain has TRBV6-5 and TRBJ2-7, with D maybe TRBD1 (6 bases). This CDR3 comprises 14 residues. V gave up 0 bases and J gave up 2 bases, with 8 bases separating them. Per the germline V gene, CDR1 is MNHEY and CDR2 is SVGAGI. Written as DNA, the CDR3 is TGTGCCAGCAGTTACTCCAGGGGTCCCTACGAGCAGTACTTC. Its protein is CASSYSRGPYEQYF.